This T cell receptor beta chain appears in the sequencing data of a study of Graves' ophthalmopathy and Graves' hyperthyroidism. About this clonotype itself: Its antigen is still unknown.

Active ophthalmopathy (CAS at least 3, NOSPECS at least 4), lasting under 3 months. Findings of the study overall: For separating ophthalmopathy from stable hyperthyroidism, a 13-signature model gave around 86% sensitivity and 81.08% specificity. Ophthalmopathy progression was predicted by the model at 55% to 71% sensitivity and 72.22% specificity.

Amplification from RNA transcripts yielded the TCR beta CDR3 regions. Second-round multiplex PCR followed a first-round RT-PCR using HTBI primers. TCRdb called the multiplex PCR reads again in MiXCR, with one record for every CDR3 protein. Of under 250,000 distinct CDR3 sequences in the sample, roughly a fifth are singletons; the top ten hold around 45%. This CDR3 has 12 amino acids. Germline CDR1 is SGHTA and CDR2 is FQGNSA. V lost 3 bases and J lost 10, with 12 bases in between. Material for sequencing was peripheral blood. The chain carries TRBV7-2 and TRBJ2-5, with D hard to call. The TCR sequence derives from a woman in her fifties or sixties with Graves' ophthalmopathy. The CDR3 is CASSLERDGQYF. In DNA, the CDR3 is TGTGCCAGCAGCTTGGAAAGGGATGGCCAGTACTTC.